These 18 T cell receptor beta chains were all obtained from the same sample, sequenced in a study of Ad26.COV2.S vaccination and SARS-CoV-2 variants (TCRdb year 2021). Libraries were prepared through the immunoSEQ multiplex PCR assay. What TCRdb holds here is the immuneACCESS table cut down to in-frame rearrangements. Part of the clones is not present; checked against another copy, under half of the missing clones reflect an unresolved V gene, and the others are unexplained. This sample is represented by 300,000 to 350,000 clones; less than 90% of them were singletons. The ten largest make up about 10% of the sample. The treatment or condition tag for this specimen amounts to: around 19 received Ad26.COV2.S at low or high dose, single or two shots; 5 received placebo; per-sample allocation not given. Repertoires of vaccine and placebo recipients were sequenced from samples collected on day 63 after the first injection.

Sequencing was performed on peripheral blood, taken in a trial of Ad26.COV2.S vaccine versus placebo. The receptor set was obtained from a person aged 18-65 years who received the Ad26.COV2.S COVID-19 vaccine or a placebo.

This clone was seen a handful of times. This chain's CDR3 is CASSPRTPYSGNTIYF. CDR3 bases: TGTGCCAGCAGTCCTCGGACGCCTTACTCTGGAAACACCATATATTTT. The V and J genes are TRBV27 and TRBJ1-3, with D uncertain. Germline CDR1 reads MNHEY; CDR2 reads SMNVEV (reference sequence). CDR3 length: 16 amino acids. V was shortened by 5 bases and J by 0 bases, with 14 bases between the two germline ends.

This sequence joins TRBV4-3 and TRBJ2-1; D may be TRBD1 (6 bases). Trimming left V 3 bases short and J 6 bases short, with 12 bases between. The CDR3 covers 14 residues. Germline assignment: CDR1 LGHNA and CDR2 YSLEER. The CDR3 DNA is TGCGCCAGCAGCCAGCAGGGGTGGACCAATGAGCAGTTCTTC. Encoded protein: CASSQQGWTNEQFF.

The rearrangement uses TRBV24-1 and TRBJ2-2; no definite D call. Trimming shortened V by 10 bases and J by 8 bases, and 4 bases separated the two germline ends. This CDR3 contains 9 residues. Germline V lookup: CDR1 KGHDR, CDR2 SFDVKD. The CDR3 coding sequence is TGTGCCACTGCGGGGGAGCTGTTTTTT. Translating gives CATAGELFF.

The chain couples TRBV4-2 to TRBJ2-5; 11 bases are shared with TRBD2. Germline CDR1 LGHNA, CDR2 YNFKEQ. V dropped 4 bases and J dropped 5; count of bases not matched to a gene: 12. This CDR3 comprises 17 residues. CDR3 sequence reads: CASSPSGVAGGRETQYF. CDR3 bases: TGTGCCAGCAGCCCCTCCGGGGTAGCGGGAGGGAGGGAGACCCAGTACTTC.

The J gene is TRBJ1-2, the V gene TRBV29-1; unclear D gene. The CDR3 runs 10 residues. Germline V CDR1 and CDR2: SQVTM, ANQGSEA. Trimming left V 4 bases short and J 6 bases short, with 6 bases between. CDR3 nucleotide sequence: TGCAGCGTTGGTGAAAATGGCTACACCTTC. This sequence encodes CSVGENGYTF. The complete variable domain, with remaining parts taken from reference TRBV29-1 and TRBJ1-2, reads SAVISQKPSRDICQRGTSLTIQCQVDSQVTMMFWYRQQPGQSLTLIATANQGSEATYESGFVIDKFPISRPNLTFSTLTVSNMSPEDSSIYLCSVGENGYTFGSGTRLTVV.

This chain uses TRBV7-2 with TRBJ1-5, with no clear D. The length of the CDR3 is 15 residues. Trimming removed 2 bases from V and 7 bases from J, with 15 bases in between. Germline lookup yields CDR1 SGHTA and CDR2 FQGNSA. In DNA form, the CDR3 reads TGTGCCAGCAGCTTATTCTCTACGGGGTGGCAGCCCCAGCATTTT. Its translation is CASSLFSTGWQPQHF.

The chain links TRBV15 to TRBJ2-7; maybe TRBD2 (5 bases). In germline, CDR1 is LNHNV, CDR2 YYDKDF (reference sequence). The germline V and J ends were trimmed by 11 bases and 0 bases, with 8 bases remaining between them. CDR3 length: 11 amino acids. The chain's CDR3 is CASGSSYEQYF. In DNA form, the CDR3 reads TGTGCCTCGGGGAGCTCCTACGAGCAGTACTTC.

This clone was seen many times. The rearrangement uses TRBV27 and TRBJ2-3; D unclear. Trimming left V 1 base short and J 3 bases short, with 11 bases between. CDR3 length: 15 amino acids. The germline CDR1 and CDR2 sequences are MNHEY and SMNVEV (reference sequence). The CDR3 loop is CASSLWDGRTDTQYF. The CDR3 DNA sequence: TGTGCCAGCAGTTTATGGGATGGTCGGACAGATACGCAGTATTTT.

The V call is TRBV13, the J call TRBJ2-1; tentative D call: TRBD2 (6 bases). Trimming stripped 3 bases from V and 6 bases from J, with 24 bases between. CDR1 is PRHDT, CDR2 FYEKMQ, per germline (reference sequence). This CDR3 is built from 18 residues. DNA of the CDR3: TGTGCCAGCAGCTTCTACCTGACTAGAAGGCCACTCGGCAATGAGCAGTTCTTC. It specifies CASSFYLTRRPLGNEQFF.

The CDR3 protein is CASRRTGVSDTQYF. The CDR3 DNA reads TGTGCCAGCAGGAGGACAGGGGTTTCAGATACGCAGTATTTT. The chain has TRBV6-6 and TRBJ2-3; 9 nucleotides align to TRBD1. V was pared by 6 bases and J by 4 bases, with 5 bases of the junction left unmatched. This CDR3 contains 14 residues. CDR1 and CDR2 (germline): MNHNY, SVGAGI (reference sequence).

The chain carries TRBV18 and TRBJ1-6, with D possibly matching TRBD1 (6 bases). This CDR3 has 15 amino acids. Trimming removed 5 bases from V and 7 bases from J, with 15 bases in between. Germline loops: CDR1 KGHSH, CDR2 LQKENI. CDR3 amino acids: CASSTTGQSNSPLHF. The CDR3, as DNA: TGTGCCAGCTCAACCACAGGGCAGTCGAATTCACCCCTCCACTTT. Filled out from reference TRBV18 and TRBJ1-6, the complete variable domain reads NAGVMQNPRHLVRRRGQEARLRCSPMKGHSHVYWYRQLPEEGLKFMVYLQKENIIDESGMPKERFSAEFPKEGPSILRIQQVVRGDSAAYFCASSTTGQSNSPLHFGNGTRLTVT.

The chain links TRBV19 to TRBJ2-3; 7 bases agree with TRBD1. Trimming cost V 3 bases and J 2 bases; bases outside gene matches: 8. The CDR3 covers 16 residues. Looked up from germline, CDR1 is LNHDA and CDR2 is SQIVND (reference sequence). The CDR3: CASSIPGTGDTDTQYF. The CDR3 DNA follows: TGTGCCAGTAGTATCCCCGGCACAGGGGACACAGATACGCAGTATTTT.

J is TRBJ2-5 and V is TRBV5-1; 7 nucleotides match TRBD1. The CDR3 covers 14 residues. The germline CDR1 and CDR2 sequences are SGHRS and YFSETQ. Trimming cost V 0 bases and J 3 bases; bases outside gene matches: 2. The CDR3 region is CASSLGQGKETQYF. The DNA of the CDR3 is TGCGCCAGCAGCTTGGGACAGGGCAAAGAGACCCAGTACTTC.

This clone has only one observation. The CDR3 loop reads CASSPVTQNTEAFF. The CDR3 region has the DNA TGTGCCAGCTCACCAGTGACTCAGAACACTGAAGCTTTCTTT. V is TRBV18 and J is TRBJ1-1, with D uncertain. Trimming left V 2 bases short and J 1 base short, with 8 bases between. Looked up from germline, CDR1 is KGHSH and CDR2 is LQKENI. The CDR3 contains 14 residues.

As concerns this clone: Sequence at one end of the junction differs from germline and may be a read error. Other DNA sequences of this sample code for an identical CDR3. The CDR3 nucleotides are TGTGCCAGCAGCCCCTATAATGAGCAGTTCTTC. Its protein product is CASSPYNEQFF. The gene calls are TRBV11-2 and TRBJ2-1; the D is unclear. The length of the CDR3 is 11 residues. Germline V CDR1 and CDR2: SGHAT, FQNNGV. The entire variable domain, with the rest obtained from reference TRBV11-2 and TRBJ2-1, is as follows: EAGVAQSPRYKIIEKRQSVAFWCNPISGHATLYWYQQILGQGPKLLIQFQNNGVVDDSQLPKDRFSAERLKGVDSTLKIQPAKLEDSAVYLCASSPYNEQFFGPGTRLTVL.

V usage is TRBV7-2 and J usage is TRBJ1-2; D gene uncertain. Trimming pared 4 bases from V and 1 base from J, leaving 13 bases between. Germline V gene sequence: CDR1 SGHTA, CDR2 FQGNSA. The CDR3 consists of 15 residues. CDR3: CASSYTTKVNYGYTF. The CDR3 DNA sequence: TGTGCCAGCAGCTATACGACGAAGGTTAACTATGGCTACACCTTC.

The V call is TRBV14, the J call TRBJ2-3; 12 bases fit TRBD2. The V segment lost 4 bases and the J segment 2 bases; nucleotides outside the gene matches: 7. This CDR3 has 17 amino acids. From germline, CDR1 is SGHDN and CDR2 FVKESK. The CDR3 region is CASSPVLAGGSTDTQYF. The DNA of the CDR3 is TGTGCCAGCAGCCCCGTACTAGCGGGGGGTTCCACAGATACGCAGTATTTT.

This chain connects TRBV5-6 to TRBJ2-7; no definite D call. V dropped 3 bases and J dropped 1 base, with 5 bases sitting between them. Germline V lookup: CDR1 SGHDT, CDR2 YYEEEE. The CDR3 has 12 amino acids. The CDR3 DNA reads as TGTGCCAGCAGCTCCGGGTCCTACGAGCAGTACTTC. As protein: CASSSGSYEQYF.